These 11 T cell receptor beta chains originate from one sample sequenced in a study of blood T cell repertoires in COVID-19 (TCRdb year 2020). Library generation was performed with the immunoSEQ multiplex PCR assay. As stored in TCRdb, this immuneACCESS dataset retains in-frame rearrangements with V and J assigned. A fraction of the clones does not appear; measured against another copy, unresolved V genes explain less than half of the discrepancy, and the remainder lacks a known reason. Present in this sample are fewer than 200,000 clones, approximately 90% of which were seen just once. Jointly, the top ten make up roughly 1.5% of the sample. Sample: peripheral blood. These TCRs come from a woman in her 50s with acute or convalescent COVID-19.

Turning to this clone: This same CDR3 is encoded by further DNA sequences in the sample. The chain employs TRBV11-3 and TRBJ1-1; TRBD1 might be the D (5 bases). Looked up from germline, CDR1 is SGHNT and CDR2 is YENEEA. The CDR3 has 13 amino acids. V dropped 1 base and J dropped 4 bases, with 7 bases sitting between them. The CDR3 sequence is CASSLVTGTEAFF. The DNA of the CDR3 is TGTGCCAGCAGCTTAGTAACAGGCACTGAAGCTTTCTTT.

In this sample, this clone turned up a few times. This sequence joins TRBV29-1 and TRBJ1-3, with a possible D match to TRBD1 (6 bases). Between the trimmed V and J ends, which lost 0 bases and 4 bases, there was a span of 10 bases. The CDR3 consists of 14 residues. Germline CDR1 is SQVTM and CDR2 is ANQGSEA. The CDR3 DNA reads as TGCAGCGTTGAAGATCAAGGACAGGGAAACACCATATATTTT. This sequence encodes CSVEDQGQGNTIYF.

The rearrangement uses TRBV15 and TRBJ2-2; TRBD1 matches 11 bases. V lost 3 bases and J lost 4; bases outside the gene matches: 4. The CDR3 runs to 16 residues. Germline CDR1 reads LNHNV; CDR2 reads YYDKDF (reference sequence). CDR3 DNA sequence: TGTGCCACCAGCAGCCCCGGGACAGGGGGCACCGGGGAGCTGTTTTTT. This translates into CATSSPGTGGTGELFF.

The V call is TRBV7-2, the J call TRBJ1-4; 9 nucleotides line up with TRBD1. Germline V gene data show CDR1 as SGHTA and CDR2 as FQGNSA. The CDR3 sequence is 16 residues long. The junction had 10 bases not matched to a gene; V was cut back by 3 bases and J by 8 bases. CDR3 in DNA: TGTGCCAGCAGCTTCCTCCCGGGACAGGGTAGGGAAAAACTGTTTTTT. This translates into CASSFLPGQGREKLFF.

The V and J genes are TRBV19 and TRBJ2-1, with 7 bases aligning to TRBD2. The J segment lost 4 bases and the V segment lost 3 bases, leaving 6 bases of the junction unmatched. The CDR3 loop spans 15 amino acids. Looked up from germline, CDR1 is LNHDA and CDR2 is SQIVND (reference sequence). CDR3 sequence reads: CASSILAELYNEQFF. CDR3 bases: TGTGCCAGTAGTATTCTAGCGGAGCTATACAATGAGCAGTTCTTC.

The CDR3 coding sequence is TGTGCCAGCAGCCCAGGGGCGTCCCTCCACTTT. Amino acids: CASSPGASLHF. V gene TRBV12-3 or TRBV12-4 combines with J gene TRBJ1-6; D is perhaps TRBD1 (6 bases). The CDR3 covers 11 residues. Trimming took 6 bases from V and 14 from J, leaving 11 bases between them.

The V and J genes are TRBV6-2 or TRBV6-3 and TRBJ1-1, with D perhaps TRBD1 (6 bases). V was cut by 6 bases and J by 5 bases, with 16 bases left in between. CDR3 length: 14 residues. Germline V gene lookup returns CDR1 MNHEY and CDR2 SVGEGT. CDR3 sequence: CASSEGTKWTEAFF. The CDR3, as DNA: TGTGCCAGCAGCGAGGGGACAAAATGGACTGAAGCTTTCTTT.

The chain is built from TRBV11-3 and TRBJ2-5; D possibly corresponds to TRBD1 (6 bases). CDR1 and CDR2 from the germline V gene are SGHNT and YENEEA. V lost 5 bases and J 5 bases, leaving 15 bases between the germline ends. The CDR3 sequence is 14 residues long. The CDR3 spells CASSPPTGKETQYF. The CDR3 DNA is TGTGCCAGCAGCCCTCCTACAGGGAAGGAGACCCAGTACTTC.

This clone occurred once. This chain uses TRBV20-1 with TRBJ2-3, with 8 nucleotides matching TRBD2. This CDR3 has 15 amino acids. Germline values: CDR1 DFQATT, CDR2 SNEGSKA (reference sequence). With V trimmed by 3 bases and J by 1 base, 6 bases remained unmatched. CDR3 DNA sequence: TGCAGTGCTAGTGGAGCGGGAGCCGGCACAGATACGCAGTATTTT. It is translated as CSASGAGAGTDTQYF.

V gene TRBV6-2 or TRBV6-3 combines with J gene TRBJ2-2, with TRBD2 matching over 9 bases. The CDR3 runs 16 residues. V trimming: 6 bases; J trimming: 6 bases; junction bases outside the gene matches: 11. The V gene's germline CDR1 is MNHEY and CDR2 SVGEGT. The CDR3 loop reads CASSAPRLAVSGELFF. CDR3 DNA: TGTGCCAGCAGCGCGCCGAGACTAGCGGTTTCCGGGGAGCTGTTTTTT.

The rearrangement links TRBV11-3 to TRBJ2-1; TRBD2 agrees at 7 bases. The CDR3 runs to 15 residues. Trimming took 3 bases from V and 4 from J; bases not matched to a gene: 6. Per the germline V gene, CDR1 is SGHNT and CDR2 is YENEEA. The DNA of the CDR3 is TGTGCCAGCAGCTTGGAAGGGGAGGGATACAATGAGCAGTTCTTC. This codes for CASSLEGEGYNEQFF.